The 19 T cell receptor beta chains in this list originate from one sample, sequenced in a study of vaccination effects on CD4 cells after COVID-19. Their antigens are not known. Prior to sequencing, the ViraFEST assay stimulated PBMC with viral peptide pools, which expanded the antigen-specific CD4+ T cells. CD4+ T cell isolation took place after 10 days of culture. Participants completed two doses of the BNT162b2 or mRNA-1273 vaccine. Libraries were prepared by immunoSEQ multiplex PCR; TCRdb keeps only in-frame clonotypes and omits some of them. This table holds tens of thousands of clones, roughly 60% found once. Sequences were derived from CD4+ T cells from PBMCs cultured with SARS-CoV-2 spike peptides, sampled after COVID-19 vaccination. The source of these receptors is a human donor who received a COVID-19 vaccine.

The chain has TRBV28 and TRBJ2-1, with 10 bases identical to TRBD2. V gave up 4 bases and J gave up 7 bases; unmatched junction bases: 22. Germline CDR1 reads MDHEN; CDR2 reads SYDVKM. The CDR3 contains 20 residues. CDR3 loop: CASSSITGSASGGVGNEQFF. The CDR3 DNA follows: TGTGCCAGCAGTTCCATTACAGGGTCGGCTAGCGGGGGCGTAGGGAATGAGCAGTTCTTC.

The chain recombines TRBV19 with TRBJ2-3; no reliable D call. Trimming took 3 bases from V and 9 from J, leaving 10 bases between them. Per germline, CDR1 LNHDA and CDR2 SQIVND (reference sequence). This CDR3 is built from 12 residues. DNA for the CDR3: TGTGCCAGTAGTATCTTGGCTGGGACGCAGTATTTT. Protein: CASSILAGTQYF.

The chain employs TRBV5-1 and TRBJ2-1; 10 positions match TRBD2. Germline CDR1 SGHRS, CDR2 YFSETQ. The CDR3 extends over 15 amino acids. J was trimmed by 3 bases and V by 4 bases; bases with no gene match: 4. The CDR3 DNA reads TGCGCCAGCAGCCCTAGCGGGAGCGACTACAATGAGCAGTTCTTC. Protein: CASSPSGSDYNEQFF.

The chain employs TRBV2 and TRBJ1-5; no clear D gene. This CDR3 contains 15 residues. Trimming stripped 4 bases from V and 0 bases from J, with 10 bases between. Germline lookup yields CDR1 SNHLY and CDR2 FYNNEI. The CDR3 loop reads CASSVEGNSNQPQHF. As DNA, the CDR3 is TGTGCCAGCAGTGTAGAAGGGAATAGCAATCAGCCCCAGCATTTT. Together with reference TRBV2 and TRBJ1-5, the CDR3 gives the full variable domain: EPEVTQTPSHQVTQMGQEVILRCVPISNHLYFYWYRQILGQKVEFLVSFYNNEISEKSEIFDDQFSVERPDGSNFTLKIRSTKLEDSAMYFCASSVEGNSNQPQHFGDGTRLSIL.

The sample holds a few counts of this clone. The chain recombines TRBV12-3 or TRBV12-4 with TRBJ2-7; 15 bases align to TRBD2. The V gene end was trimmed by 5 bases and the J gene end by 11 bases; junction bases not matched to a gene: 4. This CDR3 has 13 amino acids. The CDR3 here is CASSGGTSGRKYF. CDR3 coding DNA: TGTGCCAGCAGTGGTGGGACTAGCGGGAGGAAGTACTTC.

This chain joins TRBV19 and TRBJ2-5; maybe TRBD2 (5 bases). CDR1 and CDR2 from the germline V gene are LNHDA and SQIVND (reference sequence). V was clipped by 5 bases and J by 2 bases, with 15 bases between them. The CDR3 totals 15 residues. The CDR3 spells CASSRGLAEQETQYF. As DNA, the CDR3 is TGTGCCAGTAGTCGAGGCCTAGCAGAACAAGAGACCCAGTACTTC.

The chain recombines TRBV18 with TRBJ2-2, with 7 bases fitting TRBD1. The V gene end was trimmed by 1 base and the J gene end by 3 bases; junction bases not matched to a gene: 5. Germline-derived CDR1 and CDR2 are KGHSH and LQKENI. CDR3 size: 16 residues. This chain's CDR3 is CASSPQGALDTGELFF. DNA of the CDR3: TGTGCCAGCTCACCACAGGGGGCTCTGGACACCGGGGAGCTGTTTTTT. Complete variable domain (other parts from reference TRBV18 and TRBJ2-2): NAGVMQNPRHLVRRRGQEARLRCSPMKGHSHVYWYRQLPEEGLKFMVYLQKENIIDESGMPKERFSAEFPKEGPSILRIQQVVRGDSAAYFCASSPQGALDTGELFFGEGSRLTVL.

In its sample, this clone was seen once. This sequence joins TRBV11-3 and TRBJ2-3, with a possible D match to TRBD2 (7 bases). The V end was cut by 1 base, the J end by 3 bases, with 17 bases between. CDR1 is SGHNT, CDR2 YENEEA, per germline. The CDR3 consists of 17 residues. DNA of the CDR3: TGTGCCAGCAGCTTAGGTTTGTCGGGGGGCCGGACAGATACGCAGTATTTT. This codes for CASSLGLSGGRTDTQYF. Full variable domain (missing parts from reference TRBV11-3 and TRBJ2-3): EAGVVQSPRYKIIEKKQPVAFWCNPISGHNTLYWYLQNLGQGPELLIRYENEEAVDDSQLPKDRFSAERLKGVDSTLKIQPAELGDSAVYLCASSLGLSGGRTDTQYFGPGTRLTVL.

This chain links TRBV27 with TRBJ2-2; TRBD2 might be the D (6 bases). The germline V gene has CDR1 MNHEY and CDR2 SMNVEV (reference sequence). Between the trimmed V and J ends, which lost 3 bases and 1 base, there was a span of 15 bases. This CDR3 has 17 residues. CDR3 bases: TGTGCCAGCAGTTTGTGGAGTAGCGGATTGAACACCGGGGAGCTGTTTTTT. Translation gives CASSLWSSGLNTGELFF.

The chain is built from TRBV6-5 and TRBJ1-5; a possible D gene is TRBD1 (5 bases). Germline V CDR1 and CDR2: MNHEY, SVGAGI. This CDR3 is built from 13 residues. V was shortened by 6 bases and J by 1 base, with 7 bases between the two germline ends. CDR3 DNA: TGTGCCAGCAGCGGACAAAGCAATCAGCCCCAGCATTTT. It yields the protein CASSGQSNQPQHF.

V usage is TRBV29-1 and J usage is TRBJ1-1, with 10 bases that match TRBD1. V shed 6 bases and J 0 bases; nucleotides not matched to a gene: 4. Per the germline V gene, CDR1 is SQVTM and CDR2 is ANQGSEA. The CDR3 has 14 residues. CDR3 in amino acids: CSVRQGALNTEAFF. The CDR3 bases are TGCAGCGTCAGACAGGGGGCTCTGAACACTGAAGCTTTCTTT. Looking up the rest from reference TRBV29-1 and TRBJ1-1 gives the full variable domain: SAVISQKPSRDICQRGTSLTIQCQVDSQVTMMFWYRQQPGQSLTLIATANQGSEATYESGFVIDKFPISRPNLTFSTLTVSNMSPEDSSIYLCSVRQGALNTEAFFGQGTRLTVV.

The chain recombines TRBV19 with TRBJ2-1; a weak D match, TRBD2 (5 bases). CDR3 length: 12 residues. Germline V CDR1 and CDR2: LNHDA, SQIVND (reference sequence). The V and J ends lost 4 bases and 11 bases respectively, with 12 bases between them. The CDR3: CASSTGEGKQFF. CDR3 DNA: TGTGCCAGTAGTACCGGTGAGGGTAAGCAGTTCTTC.

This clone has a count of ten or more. For the CDR3, the DNA is TGCGCCAGCAGCGCCGGACAGGGGGCGATTCCCTATGGCTACACCTTC. As protein: CASSAGQGAIPYGYTF. The chain joins TRBV10-2 to TRBJ1-2, with 11 bases identical to TRBD1. The V gene's germline CDR1 is WSHSY and CDR2 SAAADI. The CDR3 spans 16 residues. V gave up 6 bases and J gave up 4 bases; unmatched junction bases: 10.

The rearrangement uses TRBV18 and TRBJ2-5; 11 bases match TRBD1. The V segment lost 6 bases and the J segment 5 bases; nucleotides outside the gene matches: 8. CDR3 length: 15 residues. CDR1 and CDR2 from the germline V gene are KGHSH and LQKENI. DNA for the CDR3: TGTGCCAGCTCGTCCGGACAGGGGGCGCTTGAGACCCAGTACTTC. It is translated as CASSSGQGALETQYF.

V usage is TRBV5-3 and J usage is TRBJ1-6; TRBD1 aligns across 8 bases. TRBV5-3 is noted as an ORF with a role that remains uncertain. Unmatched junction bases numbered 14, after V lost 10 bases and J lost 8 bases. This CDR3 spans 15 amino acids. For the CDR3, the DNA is TGTGCCCCCCGACAGGGGAATTTGAAGTATTCACCCCTCCACTTT. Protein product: CAPRQGNLKYSPLHF.

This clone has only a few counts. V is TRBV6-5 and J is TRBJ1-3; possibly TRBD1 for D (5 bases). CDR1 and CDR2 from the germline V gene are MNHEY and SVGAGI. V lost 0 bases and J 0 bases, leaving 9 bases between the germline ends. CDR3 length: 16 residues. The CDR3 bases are TGTGCCAGCAGTTACTCGCGACAGTACTCTGGAAACACCATATATTTT. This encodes CASSYSRQYSGNTIYF.

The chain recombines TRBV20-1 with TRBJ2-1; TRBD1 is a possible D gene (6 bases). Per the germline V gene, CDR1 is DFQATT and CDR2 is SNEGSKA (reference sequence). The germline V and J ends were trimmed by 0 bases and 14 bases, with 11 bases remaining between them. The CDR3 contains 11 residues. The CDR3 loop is CSARDFPGEFF. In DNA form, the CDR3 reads TGCAGTGCTAGAGATTTTCCAGGGGAGTTCTTC.

CDR3 DNA: TGTGCCAGCAGCTTAGGGTCGGGGGATCAGCCCCAGCATTTT. Protein product: CASSLGSGDQPQHF. The chain uses TRBV7-9 and TRBJ1-5; perhaps TRBD1 as D (5 bases). V shed 1 base and J shed 5 bases, with 9 bases lying between them. The CDR3 extends over 14 amino acids. Germline loops: CDR1 SEHNR, CDR2 FQNEAQ (reference sequence).

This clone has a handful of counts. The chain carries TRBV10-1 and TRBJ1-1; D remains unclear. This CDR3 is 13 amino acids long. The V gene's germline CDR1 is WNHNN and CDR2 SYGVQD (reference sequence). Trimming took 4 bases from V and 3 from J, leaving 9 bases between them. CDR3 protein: CASSAARYTEAFF. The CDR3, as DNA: TGCGCCAGCAGTGCGGCGCGATACACTGAAGCTTTCTTT.